This TCR beta chain was identified during a study of T cells in Graves' hyperthyroidism and ophthalmopathy. For the study at large: Peripheral blood collection took place at initial diagnosis, before any treatment. The study's findings and limits: A model of 13 V-J pairs discriminated ophthalmopathy from stable hyperthyroidism.

Trimming cost V 4 bases and J 7 bases, with 16 bases left between them. The CDR3 runs to 15 residues. The V gene's germline CDR1 is MNHNS and CDR2 SASEGT. Authors of the study amplified TCR beta CDR3 regions from RNA transcripts. HTBI primers were used for first-round RT-PCR of the TCR CDR3. TCRdb passed the multiplex PCR reads through MiXCR, listing each CDR3 protein once. The sample carries around 700,000 distinct CDR3 sequences, roughly 20% recorded once. For this clonotype: Its target is not known.

J is TRBJ1-4 and V is TRBV6-1; no definite D call. This TCR came from a woman aged 50 to 60 with Graves' hyperthyroidism that later progressed to Graves' ophthalmopathy. Specimen: blood. CDR3 bases: TGTGCCAGCAGTGCTCTACACTATCGGAGTGAAAAACTGTTTTTT. The encoded protein is CASSALHYRSEKLFF.